The sequence of this T cell receptor (beta chain) was determined in a study of regulatory T cells in long-lasting Graves disease. For TCR beta, libraries came from iRepertoire HTBI primers and Arm-PCR of CDR3 regions. TCRdb fed the multiplex PCR reads into MiXCR, producing one record per CDR3 protein. This table holds approximately 480,000 distinct CDR3 sequences, roughly 17% found once. In its sample, this clonotype was seen a few times. Antigen: not known. Time point described: newly diagnosed GD, antithyroid drugs for less than 3 months. The TCR library was made from RNA extracted from PBMCs. Under American Thyroid Association guidelines, Graves' disease was diagnosed. Study findings and constraints: Study of thyroid tissue was not done, with only peripheral blood studied.

A further study also used this sample, focusing on T cells in Graves' hyperthyroidism and ophthalmopathy. That source notes: During a first-round RT-PCR of the TCR CDR3, the HTBI primer set was used. Most expanded thyroid clonotypes above 0.001 also appeared in blood.

The clonotype was recovered from a man in his forties with Graves disease. The sample here was peripheral blood mononuclear cells (PBMCs), taken at new diagnosis, from a patient treated with antithyroid drugs.

CDR3 amino acids: CSVEGTGRLSGANVLTF. CDR3 DNA sequence: TGCAGCGTTGAAGGGACAGGGCGTCTCTCTGGGGCCAACGTCCTGACTTTC. V gene TRBV29-1 combines with J gene TRBJ2-6, with 8 bases aligning to TRBD1. Germline loops: CDR1 SQVTM, CDR2 ANQGSEA. The junction had 5 bases not matched to a gene; V was cut back by 1 base and J by 0 bases. This CDR3 spans 17 amino acids.